This passage covers 24 T cell receptor beta chains from one sample sequenced in a study of blood T cell repertoires in COVID-19. Only in-frame clones appear in the TCRdb table, and some are missing; sequencing was by immunoSEQ multiplex PCR. The sample includes over 15,000 clones, 70% to 90% of them seen just once. Sequencing was performed on peripheral blood. Receptors originate from an elderly man with acute or convalescent COVID-19.

V usage is TRBV19 and J usage is TRBJ2-1, with D maybe TRBD1 (6 bases). Trimming stripped 6 bases from V and 3 bases from J, with 12 bases between. The CDR3 extends over 14 amino acids. Germline CDR1 and CDR2: LNHDA and SQIVND (reference sequence). The DNA for the CDR3 is TGTGCCAGTAGAAGCCGGGACAACTACAATGAGCAGTTCTTC. Its translation is CASRSRDNYNEQFF.

The V gene is TRBV18, the J gene TRBJ1-1, with D possibly being TRBD1 (6 bases). Trimming cost V 5 bases and J 6 bases, with 13 bases left between them. Germline V gene sequence: CDR1 KGHSH, CDR2 LQKENI. This CDR3 is built from 13 residues. CDR3 amino acids: CASSASGAPEAFF. CDR3 nucleotide sequence: TGTGCCAGCTCAGCCTCAGGGGCCCCTGAAGCTTTCTTT.

V and J are TRBV5-1 and TRBJ1-3; D gene ambiguous. This CDR3 has 15 amino acids. V shed 1 base and J shed 0 bases, with 8 bases lying between them. Germline values: CDR1 SGHRS, CDR2 YFSETQ. In DNA, the CDR3 is TGCGCCAGCAGCTTGAACACTAACTCTGGAAACACCATATATTTT. Its protein is CASSLNTNSGNTIYF.

This clone was observed once. The V and J genes are TRBV28 and TRBJ1-2; TRBD1 might be the D (6 bases). V lost 6 bases and J 4 bases, leaving 18 bases between the germline ends. This CDR3 is built from 15 residues. Germline V CDR1 and CDR2: MDHEN, SYDVKM. DNA for the CDR3: TGTGCCAGCAGACCCCCCGGGGGGCGAGTCTATGGCTACACCTTC. Its translation is CASRPPGGRVYGYTF.

J is TRBJ1-5 and V is TRBV6-5; maybe TRBD1 (5 bases). Trimming cost V 4 bases and J 2 bases, with 12 bases left between them. The CDR3 consists of 15 residues. Germline assignment: CDR1 MNHEY and CDR2 SVGAGI. CDR3 loop: CASSSRRQRNQPQHF. CDR3 in DNA: TGTGCCAGCAGTTCACGGCGACAGCGCAATCAGCCCCAGCATTTT.

This chain connects TRBV27 to TRBJ1-2, with TRBD1 identical over 8 bases. Germline loops: CDR1 MNHEY, CDR2 SMNVEV (reference sequence). Germline trimming cut 3 bases from V and 12 bases from J; bases unmatched to any gene: 12. The CDR3 loop spans 14 amino acids. The CDR3 reads CASSLTGALRVDTF. The CDR3 DNA reads as TGTGCCAGCAGTTTGACAGGGGCCTTAAGGGTCGACACCTTC.

V is TRBV28 and J is TRBJ2-5, with 9 bases matching TRBD2. Trimming removed 3 bases from V and 1 base from J; junction bases left unmatched: 6. CDR3 size: 16 residues. CDR1 MDHEN and CDR2 SYDVKM come from the germline V gene. The CDR3 here is CASSFWAGGIQETQYF. CDR3 coding DNA: TGTGCCAGCAGTTTCTGGGCGGGGGGGATCCAAGAGACCCAGTACTTC.

The rearrangement uses TRBV2 and TRBJ2-1; D perhaps matches TRBD1 (6 bases). The CDR3 extends over 14 amino acids. Deletions cut 3 bases from V and 16 bases from J, with 22 bases between. Per the germline V gene, CDR1 is SNHLY and CDR2 is FYNNEI. Here the CDR3 DNA reads TGTGCCAGCAGTGATTTAGTGGGGGCATCTAAGGATTTCTTC. This sequence encodes CASSDLVGASKDFF.

The chain carries TRBV7-9 and TRBJ2-7; D possibly corresponds to TRBD2 (6 bases). CDR1 is SEHNR and CDR2 is FQNEAQ in the germline V gene (reference sequence). V dropped 5 bases and J dropped 6 bases, with 11 bases sitting between them. The CDR3 runs 12 residues. The CDR3 region has the DNA TGTGCCAGCAGCACACTCGGGGGCGAGCAGTACTTC. It specifies CASSTLGGEQYF.

This clone is a singleton in its sample. Here the CDR3 reads CASSNDRGQETQYF. CDR3 bases: TGTGCCAGTAGTAACGACAGGGGACAAGAGACCCAGTACTTC. This rearrangement joins TRBV19 to TRBJ2-5; TRBD1 matches 8 bases. This CDR3 has 14 amino acids. Germline V gene sequence: CDR1 LNHDA, CDR2 SQIVND (reference sequence). J lost 2 bases, V lost 4 bases, and 3 bases had no gene match.

The rearrangement links TRBV9 to TRBJ2-2, with TRBD1 matching over 8 bases. The CDR3 is made up of 20 amino acids. Trimming cost V 0 bases and J 2 bases; bases outside gene matches: 15. Germline V gives CDR1 SGDLS, CDR2 YYNGEE. As DNA, the CDR3 is TGTGCCAGCAGCGTAGTATCCCTAGACAGGGGACCACTCAACACCGGGGAGCTGTTTTTT. Its translation is CASSVVSLDRGPLNTGELFF.

This clone has only a few counts. V and J are TRBV5-5 and TRBJ1-6; D is perhaps TRBD1 (5 bases). V gave up 6 bases and J gave up 7 bases, with 14 bases separating them. The CDR3 is made up of 14 amino acids. Germline V lookup: CDR1 SGHKS, CDR2 YYEKEE (reference sequence). Here the CDR3 reads CASTQGVVNSPLHF. DNA for the CDR3: TGTGCCAGCACCCAAGGGGTTGTGAATTCACCCCTCCACTTT.

This sequence joins TRBV7-8 and TRBJ1-5, with D hard to call. The CDR3 totals 16 residues. Trimming shortened V by 5 bases and J by 0 bases, and 14 bases separated the two germline ends. CDR1 is SGHVS and CDR2 is FQNEAQ in the germline V gene. CDR3 region: CASSPQVRLSNQPQHF. In DNA, the CDR3 is TGTGCCAGCAGCCCTCAGGTCAGGCTTAGCAATCAGCCCCAGCATTTT. Filled out from reference TRBV7-8 and TRBJ1-5, the complete variable domain reads GAGVSQSPRYKVAKRGQDVALRCDPISGHVSLFWYQQALGQGPEFLTYFQNEAQLDKSGLPSDRFFAERPEGSVSTLKIQRTQQEDSAVYLCASSPQVRLSNQPQHFGDGTRLSIL.

V and J are TRBV6-6 and TRBJ2-3; D perhaps matches TRBD2 (5 bases). V shed 7 bases and J shed 8 bases, with 16 bases lying between them. In germline, CDR1 is MNHNY, CDR2 SVGAGI (reference sequence). CDR3 length: 13 residues. Here the CDR3 reads CASTPSSSGTQYF. CDR3 DNA: TGTGCCAGCACCCCGAGCTCGAGCGGTACGCAGTATTTT.

The chain combines TRBV7-2 with TRBJ1-6; D is undetermined. Germline V CDR1 and CDR2: SGHTA, FQGNSA. V was pared by 1 base and J by 3 bases, with 4 bases between. The CDR3 runs 14 residues. For the CDR3, the DNA is TGTGCCAGCAGCTTAGGAGGCTATAATTCACCCCTCCACTTT. Translating it yields CASSLGGYNSPLHF.

This clone was seen only a few times. This chain joins TRBV28 and TRBJ2-4; perhaps TRBD2 as D (6 bases). The CDR3 loop spans 14 amino acids. Germline values: CDR1 MDHEN, CDR2 SYDVKM. Trimming cost V 4 bases and J 8 bases, with 15 bases left between them. The CDR3 loop is CASSSGTHADIQYF. The CDR3 DNA sequence: TGTGCCAGCAGTTCCGGGACTCATGCGGACATTCAGTACTTC.

J is TRBJ2-7 and V is TRBV6-2 or TRBV6-3; no firm D call. From germline, CDR1 is MNHEY and CDR2 SVGEGT. The CDR3 consists of 15 residues. With 4 bases removed from V and 3 bases from J, the gap between germline ends came to 16 bases. The CDR3 DNA sequence: TGTGCCAGCAGTTCCGAGAACCCCTCTTTCTACGAGCAGTACTTC. It translates to CASSSENPSFYEQYF.

The genes are TRBV3-1 (or the pseudogene TRBV3-2) and TRBJ2-7; 7 bases align to TRBD1. V was pared by 5 bases and J by 10 bases, with 8 bases of the junction left unmatched. The CDR3 loop spans 12 amino acids. Germline-derived CDR1 and CDR2 are LGHDT and YNNKEL (reference sequence). The CDR3 region is CASSSRDRGQYF. CDR3 nucleotides: TGTGCCAGCAGCTCCCGGGACAGAGGACAGTACTTC.

This clone was counted only a few times. The V call is TRBV7-2, the J call TRBJ2-1, with 12 positions matching TRBD2. The CDR3 runs 16 residues. Losses at the gene ends were 0 bases for V and 6 bases for J; bases not matched to a gene: 3. Germline V gene sequence: CDR1 SGHTA, CDR2 FQGNSA. The CDR3, as DNA: TGTGCCAGCAGCTTAGCGAGGGGACTAGCGGGCAATGAGCAGTTCTTC. It yields the protein CASSLARGLAGNEQFF.

The V gene is TRBV27, the J gene TRBJ1-5, with D hard to call. The germline V gene encodes CDR1 MNHEY and CDR2 SMNVEV (reference sequence). V dropped 3 bases and J dropped 5 bases, with 5 bases sitting between them. CDR3 size: 12 residues. The CDR3 region is CASSFPDQPQHF. The CDR3 coding sequence is TGTGCCAGCAGTTTCCCAGATCAGCCCCAGCATTTT.

The genes are TRBV27 and TRBJ2-3, with D perhaps matching TRBD2 (7 bases). V dropped 4 bases and J dropped 2 bases, with 22 bases sitting between them. CDR3 size: 18 residues. The germline CDR1 and CDR2 sequences are MNHEY and SMNVEV (reference sequence). CDR3 bases: TGTGCCAGCAGTTCACCCCGCGGGGGACAATCACCCACAGATACGCAGTATTTT. As protein: CASSSPRGGQSPTDTQYF.

The chain joins TRBV30 to TRBJ2-2; possible D gene TRBD2, 7 bases. Germline CDR1 GTSNPN, CDR2 SVGIG (reference sequence). V was clipped by 4 bases and J by 4 bases, with 13 bases between them. The CDR3 is 14 amino acids. This chain's CDR3 is CAWKGGASTGELFF. CDR3 DNA: TGTGCCTGGAAAGGGGGGGCTAGCACCGGGGAGCTGTTTTTT.

The J gene is TRBJ2-7, the V gene TRBV7-2; no firm D call. Between the trimmed V and J ends, which lost 1 base and 6 bases, there was a span of 7 bases. The CDR3 is 12 residues long. Germline CDR1 reads SGHTA; CDR2 reads FQGNSA. The CDR3 bases are TGTGCCAGCAGCTTAGTGCGAGGCGAGCAGTACTTC. This gives the protein CASSLVRGEQYF.

V is TRBV10-3 and J is TRBJ2-7; D is ambiguous. This CDR3 has 12 residues. CDR1 ENHRY and CDR2 SYGVKD come from the germline V gene. V lost 3 bases, J lost 3 bases, and 6 bases lay in between. The CDR3 sequence is CAISDAGYEQYF. The CDR3 DNA sequence: TGTGCCATCAGTGACGCAGGCTACGAGCAGTACTTC.